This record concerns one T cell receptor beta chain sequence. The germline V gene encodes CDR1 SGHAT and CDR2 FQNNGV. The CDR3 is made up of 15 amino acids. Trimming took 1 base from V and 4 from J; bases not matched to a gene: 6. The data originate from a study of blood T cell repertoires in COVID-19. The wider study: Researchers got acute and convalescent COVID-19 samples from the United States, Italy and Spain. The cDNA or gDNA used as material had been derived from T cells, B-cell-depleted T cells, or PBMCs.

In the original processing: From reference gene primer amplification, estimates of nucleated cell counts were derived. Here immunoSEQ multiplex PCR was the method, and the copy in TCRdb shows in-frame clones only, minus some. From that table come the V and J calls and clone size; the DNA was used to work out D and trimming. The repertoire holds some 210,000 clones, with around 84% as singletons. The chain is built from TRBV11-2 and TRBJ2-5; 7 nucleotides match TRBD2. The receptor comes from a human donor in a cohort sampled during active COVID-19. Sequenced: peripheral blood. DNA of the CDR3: TGTGCCAGCAGCTTAGGGGGAGGGGTTCCAGAGACCCAGTACTTC. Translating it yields CASSLGGGVPETQYF.